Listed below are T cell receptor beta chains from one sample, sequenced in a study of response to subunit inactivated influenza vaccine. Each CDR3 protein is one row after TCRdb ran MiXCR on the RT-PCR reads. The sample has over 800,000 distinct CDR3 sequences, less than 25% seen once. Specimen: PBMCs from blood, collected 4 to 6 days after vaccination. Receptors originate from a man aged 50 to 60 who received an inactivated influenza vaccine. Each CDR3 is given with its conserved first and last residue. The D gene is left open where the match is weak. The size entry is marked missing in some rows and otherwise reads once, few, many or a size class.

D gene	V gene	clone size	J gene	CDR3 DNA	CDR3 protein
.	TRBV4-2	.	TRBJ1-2	TGTGCCAGCAGCCAAGACGGGGCACAGAAAAGGTCTGGCTACACCTTC	CASSQDGAQKRSGYTF
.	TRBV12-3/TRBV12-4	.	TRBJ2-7	TGTGCCAGCAGGGCTACGGGGGGCGCGTATAATACGGGGGAGCAGTACTTC	CASRATGGAYNTGEQYF
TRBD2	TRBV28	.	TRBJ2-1	TGTGCCAGCAGCTCAACTAGCGGGGATTACAATGAGCAGTTCTTC	CASSSTSGDYNEQFF
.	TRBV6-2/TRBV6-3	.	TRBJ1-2	TGTGCCAGCAGCCCCGATAGGAGGATTCTTCCTAACTATGGCTACACCTTC	CASSPDRRILPNYGYTF
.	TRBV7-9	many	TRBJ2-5	TGTGCCAGCAGCTTAGAGAAGACCCAGTACTTC	CASSLEKTQYF
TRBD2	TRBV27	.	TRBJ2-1	TGTGCCAGCAGTTTATCGCCTGAGGGCGGGGGGGCCCCGAAGTTCTTC	CASSLSPEGGGAPKFF
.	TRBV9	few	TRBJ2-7	TGTGCCAGCAGCCCAGGGACACCGAGACTCTCCTACGAGCAGTACTTC	CASSPGTPRLSYEQYF
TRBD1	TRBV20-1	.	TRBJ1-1	TGCAGTGTAACAGGGGACACTGAAGCTTTCTTT	CSVTGDTEAFF
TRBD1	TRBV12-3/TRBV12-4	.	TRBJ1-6	TGTGCCAGCAGTCCGGACAGGGCTTCACCCCTCCACTTT	CASSPDRASPLHF
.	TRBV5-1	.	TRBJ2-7	TGCGCCAGCAGCTTGGACGGAGCGAGCTCCTACGAGCAGTACTTC	CASSLDGASSYEQYF
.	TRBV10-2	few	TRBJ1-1	TGCGCCAGCCGTGGGACGACTGAAGCTTTCTTT	CASRGTTEAFF
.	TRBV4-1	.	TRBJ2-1	TGCGCCAGCAGCCAACTGCCGTTTCCTGGCCACGTCCGTGAGCAGTTCTTC	CASSQLPFPGHVREQFF
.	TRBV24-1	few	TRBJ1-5	TGTGCCACCAGTGAGAGCCGACTAGGGAGCAATCAGCCCCAGCATTTT	CATSESRLGSNQPQHF
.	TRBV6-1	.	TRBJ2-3	TGTGCCAGCAGGCCAAGGGGAGTAGGGTCGGGAGATACGCAGTATTTT	CASRPRGVGSGDTQYF
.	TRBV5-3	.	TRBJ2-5	TGTGCCAGAACCCTGGGGGGCTACCAAGAGACCCAGTACTTC	CARTLGGYQETQYF
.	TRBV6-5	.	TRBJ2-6	TGTGCCACCGTTAACCCAGCCGGGGCCAACGTCCTGACTTTC	CATVNPAGANVLTF
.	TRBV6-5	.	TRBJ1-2	TGTGCCAGCAGTTACGGGGGGTCTAACTATGGCTACACCTTC	CASSYGGSNYGYTF
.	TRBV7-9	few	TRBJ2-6	TGTGCCAGCAGCACCTTACAGGTGGCTGGGGCCAACGTCCTGACTTTC	CASSTLQVAGANVLTF
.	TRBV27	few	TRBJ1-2	TGTGCCGCCGGGTATGGCTACACCTTC	CAAGYGYTF
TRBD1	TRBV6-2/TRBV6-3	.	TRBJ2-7	TGTGCCAGCAGTTACCTAACAGGACAGGGGACCTACGAGCAGTACTTC	CASSYLTGQGTYEQYF
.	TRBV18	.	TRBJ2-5	TGTGCCAGCTCACGTTCGGCCACCCAAGAGACCCAGTACTTC	CASSRSATQETQYF
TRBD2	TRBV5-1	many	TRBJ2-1	TGCGCCAGCAGCTTGGCACGGGGGGGGAATGAGCAGTTCTTC	CASSLARGGNEQFF
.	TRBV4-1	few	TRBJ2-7	TGCGCCAGCAGCCAAGCAAGAACGGTCTACGAGCAGTACTTC	CASSQARTVYEQYF
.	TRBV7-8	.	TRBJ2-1	TGTGCCAGCAGCTTAGCGACTAGGTCCACCTACAATGAGCAGTTCTTC	CASSLATRSTYNEQFF
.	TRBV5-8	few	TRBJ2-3	TGTGCCAGCAGCCCGAGGGGACTCGTCACAGATACGCAGTATTTT	CASSPRGLVTDTQYF
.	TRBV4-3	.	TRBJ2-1	TGCGCCAGCAGCCAAGATAAGGCAGTTGAGCAGTTCTTC	CASSQDKAVEQFF
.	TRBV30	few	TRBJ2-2	TGTGCCTGGAGGCCCTTAGGGACACCGAGCACCGGGGAGCTGTTTTTT	CAWRPLGTPSTGELFF
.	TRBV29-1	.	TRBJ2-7	TGCAGCGCCGGTGCGGGGCCCTCCTACGAGCAGTACTTC	CSAGAGPSYEQYF
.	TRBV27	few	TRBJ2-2	TGTGCCAGCAGTTTAGTATTATCCGGGGAGCTGTTTTTT	CASSLVLSGELFF
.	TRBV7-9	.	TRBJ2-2	TGTGCCAGCAGCTTAGGGGGGGCCCTTTTGAACACCGGGGAGCTGTTTTTT	CASSLGGALLNTGELFF
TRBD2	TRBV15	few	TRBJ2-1	TGTGCCACCGAGAGGGGCGGGAGAAACGCGTACAATGAGCAGTTCTTC	CATERGGRNAYNEQFF
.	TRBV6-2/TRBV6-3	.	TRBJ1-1	TGTGCCAGCAGTTACTCCTTTCTCCGCGACACTGAAGCTTTCTTT	CASSYSFLRDTEAFF
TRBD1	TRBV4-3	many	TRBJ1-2	TGCGCCAGCAGCCAAGACAGGGGGCTTAACTATGGCTACACCTTC	CASSQDRGLNYGYTF
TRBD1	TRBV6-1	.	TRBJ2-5	TGTGCCAGCAGTGCGGACAGGAGGGAGACCCAGTACTTC	CASSADRRETQYF
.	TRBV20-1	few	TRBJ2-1	TGCAGTGCTAGAGTCCCCTCGGGGGCGGGGGCCTCCTACAATGAGCAGTTCTTC	CSARVPSGAGASYNEQFF
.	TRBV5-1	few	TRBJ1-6	TGCGCCAGCAGCTTGGATCACGCTAATTCACCCCTCCACTTT	CASSLDHANSPLHF
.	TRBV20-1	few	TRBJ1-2	TGCAGTGCTGGGGGCCGGGACATCCGCTACACCTTC	CSAGGRDIRYTF
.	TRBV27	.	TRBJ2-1	TGTGCCAGCACCGTAGGTACAGGGACGTACAATGAGCAGTTCTTC	CASTVGTGTYNEQFF
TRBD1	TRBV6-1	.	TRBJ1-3	TGTGCCAGCAGGCAGACAGGGGGCACCTCTGGAAACACCATATATTTT	CASRQTGGTSGNTIYF
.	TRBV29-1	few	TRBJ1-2	TGCAGCGTTAACCGGGACATCCTTTCTAACTATGGCTACACCTTC	CSVNRDILSNYGYTF
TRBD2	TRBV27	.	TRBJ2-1	TGTGCCAGCAGTTCCCTAAACGGGAGGGCCTTTGAGCAGTTCTTC	CASSSLNGRAFEQFF
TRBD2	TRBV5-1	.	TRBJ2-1	TGCGCCAGCAGCTTGGTAGGCGCGGGAGTTGTTGGTGAGCAGTTCTTC	CASSLVGAGVVGEQFF
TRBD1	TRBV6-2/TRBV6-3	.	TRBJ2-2	TGTGCCAGCAGCCGGGACAGGGATTACACCGGGGAGCTGTTTTTT	CASSRDRDYTGELFF
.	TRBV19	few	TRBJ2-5	TGTGCCAGTAGGCCTACAGGGATAGAGACCCAGTACTTC	CASRPTGIETQYF
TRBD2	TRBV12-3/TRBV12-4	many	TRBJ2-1	TGTGCCAGCAGTTTAGCGCGGGGGGGCCCCTACAATGAGCAGTTCTTC	CASSLARGGPYNEQFF
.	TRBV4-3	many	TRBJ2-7	TGCGCCAGCAGCCAAGATCACGGGGCGTACGAGCAGTACTTC	CASSQDHGAYEQYF
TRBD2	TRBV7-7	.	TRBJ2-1	TGTGCTAGCAGCCAAACAGCGGGGGGCTACAATGAGCAGTTCTTC	CASSQTAGGYNEQFF
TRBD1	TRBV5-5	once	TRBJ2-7	TGTGCCAGCAGCTTGGAAGGTATTCTACAGGGGGCCTACGAGCAGTACTTC	CASSLEGILQGAYEQYF
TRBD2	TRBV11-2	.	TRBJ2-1	TGTGCCAGCAGCTCGGGGCGGGGGGACAATGAGCAGTTCTTC	CASSSGRGDNEQFF
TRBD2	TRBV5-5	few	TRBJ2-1	TGTGCCAGCAGCTTAAGGACTAGCGGGAGGGCCCATGAGCAGTTCTTC	CASSLRTSGRAHEQFF
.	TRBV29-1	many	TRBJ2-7	TGCAGCGTCGGTTTGGGGGCCGAGCAGTACTTC	CSVGLGAEQYF
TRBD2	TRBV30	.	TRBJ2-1	TGTGCCTGCCATCTGGCTCGGGGGGGTATGGATGAGCAGTTCTTC	CACHLARGGMDEQFF
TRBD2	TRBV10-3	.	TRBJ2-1	TGTGCCATCAGTGCGGGACACGGGGGGGGCAATGAGCAGTTCTTC	CAISAGHGGGNEQFF
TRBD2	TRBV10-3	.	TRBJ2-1	TGTGCCATCAGTGAGGGGAGACGGACTAGCGGGGGGGCCGTGTACAATGAGCAGTTCTTC	CAISEGRRTSGGAVYNEQFF
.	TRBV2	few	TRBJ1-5	TGTGCCAGCAGTTTGAAGAAGGGGAATCAGCCCCAGCATTTT	CASSLKKGNQPQHF
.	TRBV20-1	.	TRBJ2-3	TGCAGTGCTAGAAAGAGTAGAGATACGCAGTATTTT	CSARKSRDTQYF
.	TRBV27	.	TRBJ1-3	TGTGCCTCCGGGCAGGGTTTTGGAAACACCATATATTTT	CASGQGFGNTIYF
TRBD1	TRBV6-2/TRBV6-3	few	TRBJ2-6	TGTGCCAGCAGCAGGGGGCGGTTCGCCGGGGCCAACGTCCTGACTTTC	CASSRGRFAGANVLTF
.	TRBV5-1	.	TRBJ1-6	TGCGCCAGCAGCTTGAGGTATAATTCACCCCTCCACTTT	CASSLRYNSPLHF